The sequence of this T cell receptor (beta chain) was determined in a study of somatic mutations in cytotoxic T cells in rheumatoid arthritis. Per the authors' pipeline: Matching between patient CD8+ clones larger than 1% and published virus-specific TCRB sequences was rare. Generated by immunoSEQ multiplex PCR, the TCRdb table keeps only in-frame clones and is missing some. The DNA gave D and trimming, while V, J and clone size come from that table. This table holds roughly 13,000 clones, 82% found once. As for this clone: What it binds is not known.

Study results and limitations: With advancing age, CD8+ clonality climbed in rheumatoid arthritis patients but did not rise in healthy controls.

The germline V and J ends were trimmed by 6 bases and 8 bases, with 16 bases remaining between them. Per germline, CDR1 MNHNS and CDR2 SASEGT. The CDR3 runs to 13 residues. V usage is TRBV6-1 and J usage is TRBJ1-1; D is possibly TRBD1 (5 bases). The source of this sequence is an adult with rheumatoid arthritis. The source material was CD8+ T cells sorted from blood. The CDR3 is CASRPDWDLEAFF. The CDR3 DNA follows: TGTGCCAGCAGACCAGACTGGGACTTAGAAGCTTTCTTT.